The 25 T cell receptor beta chains below all came from one sample that was sequenced in a study of blood T cell repertoires in COVID-19. The data were produced by immunoSEQ multiplex PCR, yet TCRdb's version contains in-frame clones alone and is incomplete. The sample holds roughly 150,000 clones; 93% are singletons and the top ten take about 2%. The sequenced sample was peripheral blood. The receptors were gathered from a woman in her fifties or sixties with COVID-19, enrolled during active disease.

The V gene is TRBV29-1, the J gene TRBJ2-3; D is ambiguous. The CDR3 totals 13 residues. Germline-derived CDR1 and CDR2 are SQVTM and ANQGSEA. With 2 bases removed from V and 2 bases from J, the gap between germline ends came to 8 bases. Here the CDR3 reads CSVELTNTDTQYF. CDR3 in DNA: TGCAGCGTTGAACTCACAAACACAGATACGCAGTATTTT.

The rearrangement links TRBV20-1 to TRBJ1-2; a weak D match, TRBD1 (6 bases). V gave up 3 bases and J gave up 8 bases, with 13 bases separating them. CDR3 length equals 12 residues. CDR1 is DFQATT, CDR2 SNEGSKA, per germline (reference sequence). CDR3 loop: CSASLRGGGYTF. For the CDR3, the DNA is TGCAGTGCTAGTCTAAGGGGGGGAGGCTACACCTTC.

The rearrangement joins TRBV27 to TRBJ2-5; D is ambiguous. CDR1 and CDR2 (germline): MNHEY, SMNVEV (reference sequence). V was cut by 5 bases and J by 6 bases, with 13 bases left in between. CDR3 length: 13 residues. CDR3 DNA: TGTGCCAGCAGTGACTCTGGGTGGCAGACCCAGTACTTC. The encoded protein is CASSDSGWQTQYF.

This clone came up once. This chain links TRBV28 with TRBJ1-2, with a possible D match to TRBD1 (5 bases). CDR1 and CDR2 (germline): MDHEN, SYDVKM. V was shortened by 5 bases and J by 8 bases, with 12 bases between the two germline ends. The CDR3 extends over 12 amino acids. DNA for the CDR3: TGTGCCAGCAGTACCGGGACTCGGGGCTACACCTTC. Amino acids: CASSTGTRGYTF.

The genes are TRBV2 and TRBJ2-7; 7 bases align to TRBD1. Germline trimming cut 6 bases from V and 0 bases from J; bases unmatched to any gene: 5. The CDR3 loop spans 14 amino acids. CDR1 SNHLY and CDR2 FYNNEI come from the germline V gene. In DNA, the CDR3 is TGTGCCAGCAGCGGGACAGTGAGCTCCTACGAGCAGTACTTC. Its translation is CASSGTVSSYEQYF.

This chain uses TRBV3-1 (or the pseudogene TRBV3-2) with TRBJ2-3; D is unclear. This CDR3 is 15 amino acids long. V gave up 1 base and J gave up 2 bases, with 10 bases separating them. In germline, CDR1 is LGHDT, CDR2 YNNKEL (reference sequence). In DNA form, the CDR3 reads TGTGCCAGCAGCCAAGCGCACAGATCCACAGATACGCAGTATTTT. Translated, it gives CASSQAHRSTDTQYF.

The chain has TRBV30 and TRBJ1-5; 8 positions agree with TRBD1. Trimming took 2 bases from V and 7 from J; bases not matched to a gene: 7. The length of the CDR3 is 14 residues. Germline V lookup: CDR1 GTSNPN, CDR2 SVGIG (reference sequence). The CDR3 spells CAWSLRGLGQPQHF. CDR3 coding DNA: TGTGCCTGGAGTCTCAGGGGGCTGGGGCAGCCCCAGCATTTT. Full variable domain (missing parts from reference TRBV30 and TRBJ1-5): SQTIHQWPATLVQPVGSPLSLECTVEGTSNPNLYWYRQAAGRGLQLLFYSVGIGQISSEVPQNLSASRPQDRQFILSSKKLLLSDSGFYLCAWSLRGLGQPQHFGDGTRLSIL.

The chain couples TRBV30 to TRBJ1-2; TRBD1 might be the D (5 bases). CDR1 GTSNPN and CDR2 SVGIG come from the germline V gene (reference sequence). V gave up 4 bases and J gave up 4 bases, with 13 bases separating them. The CDR3 loop spans 13 amino acids. CDR3 sequence: CAWNHGGVYGYTF. The CDR3, as DNA: TGTGCCTGGAACCACGGGGGTGTCTATGGCTACACCTTC.

The chain links TRBV5-1 to TRBJ1-2; 7 positions agree with TRBD1. Unmatched junction bases numbered 13, after V lost 3 bases and J lost 8 bases. The CDR3 sequence is 15 residues long. Germline CDR1 SGHRS, CDR2 YFSETQ. DNA of the CDR3: TGCGCCAGCAGCTCTTCGACAGGGCCCTTAGGAGGCTACACCTTC. It encodes CASSSSTGPLGGYTF. The full variable domain, its missing parts supplied by reference TRBV5-1 and TRBJ1-2, is KAGVTQTPRYLIKTRGQQVTLSCSPISGHRSVSWYQQTPGQGLQFLFEYFSETQRNKGNFPGRFSGRQFSNSRSEMNVSTLELGDSALYLCASSSSTGPLGGYTFGSGTRLTVV.

V usage is TRBV3-1 (or the pseudogene TRBV3-2) and J usage is TRBJ2-3, with a tentative D call TRBD2 (5 bases). V was clipped by 4 bases and J by 6 bases, with 11 bases between them. Looked up from germline, CDR1 is LGHDT and CDR2 is YNNKEL (reference sequence). The CDR3 extends over 13 amino acids. CDR3 nucleotides: TGTGCCAGCAGCCGGTACCCGGGGGATACGCAGTATTTT. Its protein is CASSRYPGDTQYF.

V gene TRBV27 combines with J gene TRBJ2-6, with 9 bases fitting TRBD1. CDR3 size: 19 residues. Germline values: CDR1 MNHEY, CDR2 SMNVEV (reference sequence). V gave up 6 bases and J gave up 3 bases; unmatched junction bases: 15. CDR3 sequence: CASRRSRDRVRLGANVLTF. CDR3 DNA sequence: TGTGCCAGCAGACGATCCCGGGACAGGGTTAGACTTGGGGCCAACGTCCTGACTTTC.

Written as DNA, the CDR3 is TGTGCCAGCAGCTTAGTTCCCATCTATGGCTACACCTTC. This sequence encodes CASSLVPIYGYTF. The rearrangement joins TRBV13 to TRBJ1-2; D is undetermined. This CDR3 has 13 residues. The germline V gene has CDR1 PRHDT and CDR2 FYEKMQ (reference sequence). The V gene lost 1 base and the J gene lost 4 bases, with 7 bases spanning the gap.

The chain uses TRBV19 and TRBJ2-1, with TRBD1 as a possible D gene (6 bases). The CDR3 runs to 15 residues. Per the germline V gene, CDR1 is LNHDA and CDR2 is SQIVND (reference sequence). Trimming took 8 bases from V and 4 from J, leaving 18 bases between them. The CDR3 region is CASSEQGAEYNEQFF. The CDR3 region has the DNA TGTGCCAGTTCCGAACAGGGTGCGGAATACAATGAGCAGTTCTTC.

The chain has TRBV18 and TRBJ2-7; D ambiguous. Germline V CDR1 and CDR2: KGHSH, LQKENI. This CDR3 spans 11 amino acids. The V gene lost 2 bases and the J gene lost 5 bases, with 4 bases spanning the gap. CDR3 amino acids: CASSPSDEQYF. In DNA form, the CDR3 reads TGTGCCAGCTCACCATCCGACGAGCAGTACTTC.

V and J are TRBV7-2 and TRBJ2-6; D remains unclear. Germline V gives CDR1 SGHTA, CDR2 FQGNSA. V was clipped by 3 bases and J by 0 bases, with 6 bases between them. This CDR3 spans 15 amino acids. In DNA form, the CDR3 reads TGTGCCAGCAGCTTTAGCACCTCTGGGGCCAACGTCCTGACTTTC. This sequence encodes CASSFSTSGANVLTF.

This chain links TRBV10-3 with TRBJ1-6; 7 nucleotides line up with TRBD1. The CDR3 spans 14 residues. From germline, CDR1 is ENHRY and CDR2 SYGVKD. V trimming: 3 bases; J trimming: 8 bases; junction bases outside the gene matches: 4. For the CDR3, the DNA is TGTGCCATCAGTGACGGCAGGGGGGATTCACCCCTCCACTTT. Translating it yields CAISDGRGDSPLHF.

The rearrangement joins TRBV10-2 to TRBJ2-7; 8 nucleotides align to TRBD2. V lost 6 bases, J lost 0 bases, and 13 bases stayed unmatched. The CDR3 has 17 amino acids. Per germline, CDR1 WSHSY and CDR2 SAAADI. In DNA, the CDR3 is TGCGCCAGCAGGGATGTCGGGGGGGTCGGAGGCTCCTACGAGCAGTACTTC. Residues: CASRDVGGVGGSYEQYF.

The V and J genes are TRBV20-1 and TRBJ1-2; no definite D call. The CDR3 totals 11 residues. The germline V gene has CDR1 DFQATT and CDR2 SNEGSKA (reference sequence). V was trimmed by 0 bases and J by 9 bases, leaving 8 bases between them. The CDR3 DNA reads TGCAGTGCTAGAGATCTTAGTCGCTACACCTTC. Amino acids: CSARDLSRYTF.

The chain employs TRBV4-2 and TRBJ2-1; the D gene is possibly TRBD1 (6 bases). V was pared by 4 bases and J by 9 bases, with 16 bases between. The CDR3 is 14 residues long. Germline CDR1 LGHNA, CDR2 YNFKEQ. The CDR3 nucleotides are TGTGCCAGCAGCCTCGACACAGGGCTCGGTGAGCAGTTCTTC. It yields the protein CASSLDTGLGEQFF.

This clone was counted a single time. The chain has TRBV7-9 and TRBJ1-2; D ambiguous. V was trimmed by 3 bases and J by 5 bases, leaving 13 bases between them. The germline V gene encodes CDR1 SEHNR and CDR2 FQNEAQ (reference sequence). The CDR3 is made up of 14 amino acids. CDR3 DNA: TGTGCCAGCAGCTTGGTAGTGCCCGTTTATGGCTACACCTTC. Translating it yields CASSLVVPVYGYTF.

This chain joins TRBV18 and TRBJ1-5, with D tentatively TRBD1 (5 bases). Trimming shortened V by 3 bases and J by 0 bases, and 12 bases separated the two germline ends. The CDR3 runs 16 residues. CDR1 and CDR2 from the germline V gene are KGHSH and LQKENI. The CDR3 region is CASSPQTAYSNQPQHF. DNA for the CDR3: TGTGCCAGCTCACCTCAGACAGCTTATAGCAATCAGCCCCAGCATTTT.

The V and J genes are TRBV5-1 and TRBJ1-3; D gene ambiguous. Germline V gene data show CDR1 as SGHRS and CDR2 as YFSETQ. Trimming shortened V by 6 bases and J by 0 bases, and 10 bases separated the two germline ends. The CDR3 length is 14 residues. The CDR3 region is CASKPLDSGNTIYF. In DNA, the CDR3 is TGCGCCAGCAAGCCACTAGACTCTGGAAACACCATATATTTT.

This clone was found once. The chain carries TRBV19 and TRBJ1-5, with 7 bases fitting TRBD1. Unmatched junction bases numbered 6, after V lost 2 bases and J lost 5 bases. The CDR3 has 15 residues. The germline gives CDR1 LNHDA, CDR2 SQIVND (reference sequence). CDR3 loop: CASSIRQGWDQPQHF. The CDR3 DNA reads TGTGCCAGTAGTATAAGACAGGGTTGGGATCAGCCCCAGCATTTT.

This chain links TRBV5-1 with TRBJ2-7; tentatively, D is TRBD2 (6 bases). Trimming cost V 0 bases and J 2 bases, with 21 bases left between them. Germline CDR1 SGHRS, CDR2 YFSETQ. CDR3 size: 18 residues. In DNA form, the CDR3 reads TGCGCCAGCAGCTTGGCCGGGATTTCCGGGACTCCCACCTACGAGCAGTACTTC. It is translated as CASSLAGISGTPTYEQYF.

The gene calls are TRBV27 and TRBJ1-1; D is perhaps TRBD1 (5 bases). Germline CDR1 reads MNHEY; CDR2 reads SMNVEV (reference sequence). The CDR3 is made up of 14 amino acids. Trimming pared 2 bases from V and 4 bases from J, leaving 11 bases between. The DNA for the CDR3 is TGTGCCAGCAGTTTAAGGGTCAGGGCCACTGAAGCTTTCTTT. Translation: CASSLRVRATEAFF.